This record looks at one T cell receptor beta chain sequence and its context. Its target is not known. Treatment for every participant with HIV took place in the United States. Going into DNA extraction, samples held about 0.85-11 million cryopreserved PBMC. Investigators performed immunoSEQ version v3.0 at survey level. The method was immunoSEQ multiplex PCR; TCRdb's version includes in-frame clones alone and lacks a portion of them. In the table there are tens of thousands of clones, roughly 88% of which are singletons. This sample was taken from a study of long-term antiretroviral therapy in people with HIV. Points from the study as a whole: HIV repertoires spanned narrower CDR3 length ranges than controls. Unavailable data included ART adherence, viral resistance and therapy changes (switches in treatment).

Germline-derived CDR1 and CDR2 are GTSNPN and SVGIG (reference sequence). V was clipped by 2 bases and J by 3 bases, with 17 bases between them. The CDR3 consists of 15 residues. The chain is built from TRBV30 and TRBJ2-7, with D maybe TRBD2 (6 bases). The source material was unsorted PBMCs, sampled 0.1 years before starting antiretroviral therapy. The receptor was isolated from a man aged 18 to 35 with HIV. The CDR3 DNA reads as TGTGCCTGGAGTACAAGCACCGGGAGTTACTACGAGCAGTACTTC. Residues: CAWSTSTGSYYEQYF.